This T cell receptor (beta chain) was captured in a study of technical replicates of blood from a few donors. Produced via immunoSEQ multiplex PCR; TCRdb's table is partial and in-frame only. The data contain about 44,000 clones, approximately 96% of them singletons. Germline CDR1 MDHEN, CDR2 SYDVKM. The CDR3 sequence is 14 residues long. The J segment lost 0 bases and the V segment lost 2 bases, leaving 0 bases of the junction unmatched. Specimen: T cells isolated from PBMCs. The clonotype was recovered from a human donor in good health. This chain connects TRBV28 to TRBJ2-7, with 8 bases that match TRBD2. The CDR3 DNA follows: TGTGCCAGCAGTTTACTAGCGGGCTCCTACGAGCAGTACTTC. Translation gives CASSLLAGSYEQYF. The complete variable domain, with remaining parts taken from reference TRBV28 and TRBJ2-7, reads DVKVTQSSRYLVKRTGEKVFLECVQDMDHENMFWYRQDPGLGLRLIYFSYDVKMKEKGDIPEGYSVSREKKERFSLILESASTNQTSMYLCASSLLAGSYEQYFGPGTRLTVT.